This T cell receptor beta chain was retrieved from a study of T-cell memory formation after mild COVID-19. Across the whole study: Largely, the TCR clusters proved donor specific. The study, taken as a whole, reports: Cross-reactive memory apparently joined, as some responding clones appeared in pre-infection memory.

Points on this clonotype: Its antigen remains unidentified.

The J segment lost 4 bases and the V segment lost 5 bases, leaving 4 bases of the junction unmatched. The CDR3 runs 15 residues. The germline V gene has CDR1 LGHDT and CDR2 YNNKEL (reference sequence). cDNA libraries for TCR alpha and TCR beta, carrying sample barcodes and UMIs, came from 5'RACE with constant-segment primers. TCRdb independently ran MiXCR on the 5' RACE reads; one entry per CDR3 protein. Among about 560,000 distinct CDR3 sequences, around 16% were seen once, and the ten largest hold roughly 7.7%. This clonotype originated in an adult woman who had mild COVID-19 (a few samples of this study predate the infection). Cell type and time point are not known. This chain joins TRBV3-1 and TRBJ1-5, with TRBD1 identical over 11 bases. Material: PBMCs or a T cell subset sorted from them (not recorded which). CDR3 DNA: TGTGCCAGCAGCTGGACAGGGGGCGGGAATCAGCCCCAGCATTTT. Translating it yields CASSWTGGGNQPQHF. The full variable domain, its missing parts supplied by reference TRBV3-1 and TRBJ1-5, is DTAVSQTPKYLVTQMGNDKSIKCEQNLGHDTMYWYKQDSKKFLKIMFSYNNKELIINETVPNRFSPKSPDKAHLNLHINSLELGDSAVYFCASSWTGGGNQPQHFGDGTRLSIL.